The rows below give T cell receptor beta chains drawn from one sample of a study of neoadjuvant nivolumab and ipilimumab in lung cancer. Produced via immunoSEQ multiplex PCR; TCRdb's table is partial and in-frame only. The table has 30,000 or so clones, about 83% seen once; the top ten hold roughly 5%. The sequences come from tumor tissue, collected after neoadjuvant nivolumab, alone or with ipilimumab, at or shortly before surgery. These receptors all come from an adult with non-small cell lung cancer. The CDR3 runs from the conserved cysteine through the conserved F or W. D genes are given only for firm matches. The size entry is marked missing in some rows and otherwise reads once, few, many or a size class.

clone_size	v_call	d_call	j_call	cdr3_aa	cdr3_nt
-	TRBV15	-	TRBJ2-7	CATSPGGSSYEQYF	TGTGCCACCAGCCCCGGGGGAAGCTCCTACGAGCAGTACTTC
-	TRBV30	-	TRBJ1-4	CAWRRATNEKLFF	TGTGCCTGGAGACGGGCAACTAATGAAAAACTGTTTTTT
-	TRBV10-3	-	TRBJ1-1	CAISATTLNTEAFF	TGTGCCATCAGTGCCACCACCTTGAACACTGAAGCTTTCTTT
-	TRBV11-3	TRBD1	TRBJ1-6	CASSSQGDRNSPLHF	TGTGCCAGCAGCTCCCAGGGGGACAGAAATTCACCCCTCCACTTT
-	TRBV2	TRBD2	TRBJ2-5	CASSVNQGGGVETQYF	TGTGCCAGCAGTGTAAATCAGGGCGGGGGTGTGGAGACCCAGTACTTC
-	TRBV18	TRBD1	TRBJ2-1	CASSLNPLGQGYNEQFF	TGTGCCAGCTCACTGAATCCTCTGGGACAGGGATACAATGAGCAGTTCTTC
few	TRBV6-5	-	TRBJ2-1	CASSLQGGEQFF	TGTGCCAGCAGCCTACAGGGTGGTGAGCAGTTCTTC
-	TRBV18	-	TRBJ2-5	CASSPPTETQYF	TGTGCCAGCTCACCACCGACGGAGACCCAGTACTTC
-	TRBV2	-	TRBJ2-7	CASDSRDEQYF	TGTGCCAGCGATTCACGCGACGAGCAGTACTTC
-	TRBV5-1	-	TRBJ2-5	CASSSEVGETQYF	TGCGCCAGCAGTTCGGAGGTGGGAGAGACCCAGTACTTC
-	TRBV29-1	TRBD2	TRBJ2-3	CTVSNPGLATDTQYF	TGCACCGTTTCTAATCCGGGACTAGCGACAGATACGCAGTATTTT
-	TRBV15	-	TRBJ2-6	CATSSGGAGANVLTF	TGTGCCACCAGCAGCGGGGGCGCTGGGGCCAACGTCCTGACTTTC
-	TRBV29-1	TRBD2	TRBJ2-1	CSGLWGGGYNEQFF	TGCAGCGGTCTCTGGGGCGGGGGTTACAATGAGCAGTTCTTC
-	TRBV11-1	TRBD1	TRBJ2-1	CASSLDRTGQFF	TGTGCCAGCAGCTTAGACAGGACAGGGCAGTTCTTC
few	TRBV28	-	TRBJ1-6	CASKDRSSYNSPLHF	TGTGCCAGCAAGGACCGCAGCTCCTATAATTCACCCCTCCACTTT
-	TRBV7-9	-	TRBJ1-3	CASSPILPGDGNTIYF	TGTGCCAGCAGCCCGATCCTACCGGGGGACGGAAACACCATATATTTT
-	TRBV20-1	-	TRBJ1-2	CSAGDNYGYTF	TGCAGTGCGGGGGATAACTATGGCTACACCTTC
-	TRBV7-2	TRBD2	TRBJ2-3	CASSLAYSGGEDTQYF	TGTGCCAGCAGCTTAGCCTATAGCGGGGGGGAAGATACGCAGTATTTT
-	TRBV5-6	TRBD2	TRBJ2-7	CASSNWGLAGYEQYF	TGTGCCAGCAGCAATTGGGGACTAGCGGGCTACGAGCAGTACTTC
few	TRBV11-1	-	TRBJ2-5	CASSWIQETQYF	TGTGCCAGCAGCTGGATCCAAGAGACCCAGTACTTC
-	TRBV7-2	TRBD1	TRBJ1-1	CASSAPDRGDTEAFF	TGTGCCAGCAGCGCCCCGGACAGGGGCGACACTGAAGCTTTCTTT
once	TRBV19	TRBD2	TRBJ2-1	CASSINSGGWNSYNEQFF	TGTGCCAGTAGTATAAATTCCGGGGGGTGGAACTCCTACAATGAGCAGTTCTTC
-	TRBV9	TRBD1	TRBJ2-7	CASSVATGTAYEQYF	TGTGCCAGCAGCGTAGCTACAGGGACAGCCTACGAGCAGTACTTC
-	TRBV6-1	-	TRBJ1-1	CASSTGIGAFF	TGTGCCAGCAGTACAGGGATCGGAGCTTTCTTT
-	TRBV19	TRBD1	TRBJ2-5	CASSISGRGQETQYF	TGTGCCAGTAGTATATCTGGCAGGGGGCAAGAGACCCAGTACTTC
-	TRBV2	-	TRBJ1-2	CASSEASAVYGYTF	TGTGCCAGCAGTGAAGCGTCGGCAGTCTATGGCTACACCTTC
-	TRBV5-1	TRBD1	TRBJ2-2	CASSLGTGGAWTGELFF	TGCGCCAGCAGCTTGGGGACAGGGGGCGCGTGGACCGGGGAGCTGTTTTTT
-	TRBV18	-	TRBJ1-4	CASSPNTGEKLFF	TGTGCCAGCTCACCAAATACAGGTGAAAAACTGTTTTTT
-	TRBV7-9	-	TRBJ2-7	CASSLALGPTGEQYF	TGTGCCAGCAGCTTAGCGCTAGGGCCCACGGGCGAGCAGTACTTC
-	TRBV30	-	TRBJ2-3	CAWARPGTSTDTQYF	TGTGCCTGGGCCAGACCAGGTACTAGCACAGATACGCAGTATTTT
-	TRBV30	-	TRBJ2-5	CAWNPTTQETQYF	TGTGCCTGGAACCCGACTACCCAAGAGACCCAGTACTTC
-	TRBV7-3	-	TRBJ2-3	CASSLSGKTDTQYF	TGTGCCAGCAGCTTAAGTGGGAAAACAGATACGCAGTATTTT
-	TRBV9	-	TRBJ2-3	CASNLGDTQYF	TGTGCCAGCAACCTTGGGGATACGCAGTATTTT
-	TRBV5-4	TRBD2	TRBJ2-3	CASSLAGGRTDTQYF	TGTGCCAGCAGCTTGGCGGGAGGCCGCACAGATACGCAGTATTTT
-	TRBV6-5	-	TRBJ1-1	CASSYRGSAEAFF	TGTGCCAGCAGTTACAGGGGTAGCGCTGAAGCTTTCTTT
-	TRBV28	-	TRBJ2-7	CASSLSAGYEQYF	TGTGCCAGCAGTTTATCGGCGGGGTACGAGCAGTACTTC
-	TRBV18	-	TRBJ1-5	CASCGGTGQPQHF	TGTGCCAGCTGTGGGGGGACGGGACAGCCCCAGCATTTT
-	TRBV7-2	-	TRBJ1-3	CASSLALIGGNTIYF	TGTGCCAGCAGCTTAGCCTTAATTGGGGGAAACACCATATATTTT
-	TRBV7-9	-	TRBJ2-7	CASSSGLEQYF	TGTGCCAGCAGCTCCGGCCTCGAGCAGTACTTC
-	TRBV5-4	-	TRBJ1-1	CASSVGVQVEAFF	TGTGCCAGCAGCGTGGGGGTTCAGGTTGAAGCTTTCTTT